This T cell receptor beta chain was found in a study of shared clonotypes between healthy human individuals (TCRdb year 2020). With respect to the entire study: The cohort comprised two women and three men aged 18 to 49 years. For each donor, CD4 naive and CD4 memory were each run on three plates, CD8 naive on two plates, and CD8 memory on one plate. The study deeply sequenced blood TCR repertoires of several healthy adults to estimate repertoire size and the extent of clonotype sharing between individuals. Different laboratories and diverse techniques were used to prepare libraries and sequence TCR repertoires, to increase sequencing depth and limit assay-specific biases. Leukapheresis yielded between about 0.9 and 9 billion PBMCs per donor. Results and caveats for the whole study, not just this receptor: Estimated clonotype richness was generally larger for naive than for memory subsets. Sampling was restricted to blood, and TCR repertoires in tissues likely differ from the TCR repertoires found in blood. Compared with non-shared clonotypes, the clonotypes found in all four sorted-subset donors had higher generation probabilities. Roughly 5% of naive CD4, roughly 3.6% of naive CD8, around 2.3% of memory CD4, and 0.35% to 0.5% of memory CD8 clonotypes were shared across a few donors. Based on pairwise subsampling, the degree of clonotype sharing among donors was expected to be affected by sequencing depth. Rarefaction of sorted-subset datasets indicated incomplete sequencing despite the large sequencing depth. Because the study included a small number of donors, the genetic and exposure-history diversity represented was limited.

TCR CDR3 regions were amplified from genomic DNA by multiplex PCR using the deep immunoSEQ assay. Genomic DNA extracted from each cell subset was distributed evenly over all wells of several immunoSEQ 96-well plates, and each plate served as one replicate. Each replicate PCR for sorted subsets received around 200 ng genomic DNA, equal to about 30,000 T cell genomes. The purified libraries were quantified using a Qubit 3.0 fluorometer, sized with a Bioanalyzer 2100, and then quantified again using the KAPA Library Quantification kit. Every immunoSEQ 96-well plate was sequenced on a separate single-read 150-cycle Illumina NextSeq 550 flow cell. As for how the authors treated the data: Because the immunoSEQ output included only junctional sequences and no quality scores, the filtering could not be the same as the filtering used for full-length reads. Sequences were annotated with PyIR, a Python wrapper for IgBLAST v1.9, and V/J genes and CDR3 were assigned using IMGT germline references. Reads were removed for weak V/J assignments (E-value above 1e-6), missing CDR3, stop codons, out-of-frame junctions, or ambiguous translated residues. A V3J clonotype was defined by an identical inferred V gene, J gene, and CDR3 amino acid sequence. The percentage overlap between two repertoires was calculated by dividing the number of shared unique clonotypes by the size of the smaller repertoire. Repertoire richness was assessed with RTK rarefaction, the Chao1 estimator, and Recon v2.1 estimates of unobserved clonotypes. Generation probabilities for all TCRbeta clonotypes obtained by the gDNA method from a handful of donors were computed using OLGA. In TCRdb, the immuneACCESS table is reduced to in-frame sequences with V and J assigned. These tables do not hold every clone; where another copy was compared, an unresolved V gene accounts for under half, and the others remain unexplained. V and J calls and clone size follow that table, whereas D and trimming were derived from the DNA. The sample profile shows some 800,000 clones; 90% to 95% of them were found once. The ten largest clonotypes hold more than 20% of the sample.

CD8 naive samples were CD45RO-negative cells positively selected for CCR7, giving a CD45RA+CCR7+ population that excluded TemRA cells. Healthy HIV-negative adults with no recently reported acute infections or vaccinations were included as donors. Every donor was a Caucasian adult living in Nashville, Tennessee, USA. Blood was collected by leukapheresis, and PBMCs were isolated by Ficoll-Histopaque density gradient centrifugation and then cryopreserved in liquid nitrogen vapor phase. Analytical flow cytometry was used to check the purity and quantity of every magnetically sorted T cell population. Genomic DNA was isolated from every sorted fraction and measured by UV absorbance on a Nanodrop 2000c. This clone was seen a single time. Its antigen is not yet known. Base qualities are missing; no much larger clone stands one base away. From V the trimming removes 3 bases and from J it removes 0 bases, while the gene matches leave 10 bases of the junction unaccounted for. From cysteine to phenylalanine, the CDR3 is 19 amino acids long. Only the CDR3 part of the read is kept: 57 bases, read in frame from the first base. The germline V gene specifies SNHLY as CDR1 and FYNNEI as CDR2.

The chain is encoded by TRBV2 joined to TRBJ2-3, with 12 central nucleotides matching TRBD2. The receptor was derived from a man aged 25 to 40 in good health. Sequenced input: naive CD8+ T cells sorted from blood. The cell subset or site label, read with the paper, signifies: CD45RA+CCR7+. The CDR3 protein: CASSELLAGGSVSTDTQYF. The nucleotides are TGTGCCAGCAGTGAGTTACTAGCGGGAGGTAGTGTTAGCACAGATACGCAGTATTTT.